A selection of T cell receptor beta chains follows, all from one sample in a study of T cells after yellow fever vaccination. TCRdb re-analysed the 5' RACE reads in MiXCR, keeping a single row per CDR3 protein. The sample holds about 430,000 distinct CDR3 sequences; approximately 19% are singletons and the top ten take 18%. Sequencing was performed on PBMCs, taken before the yellow fever booster vaccination. The receptors originated from a man aged 18 to 29 who received the YFV17D yellow fever vaccine. CDR3s include the opening cysteine and the closing phenylalanine or tryptophan. Fields, in order: D gene, J gene, clone size, V gene, CDR3 protein, CDR3 DNA. D genes are given only for firm matches. The size entry is marked missing in some rows and otherwise reads once, few, many or a size class.

NA TRBJ2-1 NA TRBV20-1 CSARDVGQGRGYNEQFF TGCAGTGCTAGAGATGTCGGTCAGGGGAGGGGGTACAATGAGCAGTTCTTC
NA TRBJ2-3 many TRBV7-2 CASSLGQVHTDTQYF TGTGCCAGCAGCTTAGGGCAGGTCCACACAGATACGCAGTATTTT
NA TRBJ1-4 once TRBV25-1 CASSDPYRTATNEKLFF TGTGCCAGCAGTGATCCCTACCGGACAGCAACTAATGAAAAACTGTTTTTT
NA TRBJ1-6 few TRBV7-9 CASSSWTGSPLHF TGTGCCAGCAGCTCCTGGACCGGGTCACCCCTCCACTTT
NA TRBJ2-5 few TRBV5-1 CASGSPHQVYTGETQYF TGCGCCAGCGGATCACCACATCAGGTTTATACAGGAGAGACCCAGTACTTC
NA TRBJ2-5 NA TRBV7-2 CASSLGGSSQETQYF TGTGCCAGCAGCCTAGGGGGGAGCTCGCAAGAGACCCAGTACTTC
TRBD2 TRBJ2-1 NA TRBV5-8 CASSPGTSRPYNEQFF TGTGCCAGCAGCCCCGGGACTAGTCGTCCCTACAATGAGCAGTTCTTC
TRBD2 TRBJ2-1 many TRBV7-2 CASSHGLAGNNEQFF TGTGCCAGCAGCCACGGACTAGCGGGGAACAATGAGCAGTTCTTC
NA TRBJ2-2 NA TRBV12-3/TRBV12-4 CASLGHRAATGELFF TGTGCCAGCTTGGGTCACAGGGCTGCCACCGGGGAGCTGTTTTTT
NA TRBJ1-5 many TRBV20-1 CSVPQGLNNQPQHF TGCAGTGTTCCACAGGGTCTGAACAATCAGCCCCAGCATTTT
NA TRBJ1-2 NA TRBV7-2 CASSLDWGGNYGYTF TGTGCCAGCAGCCTTGATTGGGGGGGCAACTATGGCTACACCTTC
NA TRBJ2-1 NA TRBV24-1 CATSSVDLEQFF TGTGCCACCAGTTCTGTGGACTTAGAGCAGTTCTTC
NA TRBJ1-4 NA TRBV4-1 CASSQWRAEKLFF TGCGCCAGCAGCCAATGGCGGGCTGAAAAACTGTTTTTT
TRBD1 TRBJ1-1 NA TRBV29-1 CSATGGLEAFF TGCAGCGCCACAGGGGGGTTGGAAGCTTTCTTT
NA TRBJ1-2 NA TRBV27 CASKFISDYGYTF TGTGCCAGCAAATTTATCTCAGATTATGGCTACACCTTC
NA TRBJ1-2 NA TRBV2 CASRLDRLANYGYTF TGTGCCAGCAGGCTCGACAGGCTAGCTAACTATGGCTACACCTTC
NA TRBJ2-2 NA TRBV7-9 CASSSVGRKNTGELFF TGTGCCAGCAGCTCTGTAGGGCGGAAGAACACCGGGGAGCTGTTTTTT
TRBD1 TRBJ1-2 few TRBV6-6 CASSLTGQGGQLGYTF TGTGCCAGCAGTCTAACCGGACAGGGAGGGCAACTAGGCTACACCTTC
NA TRBJ1-2 few TRBV7-9 CASSFRSYGYTF TGTGCCAGCAGCTTTAGAAGTTATGGCTACACCTTC
TRBD2 TRBJ2-5 NA TRBV20-1 CSATLAGGPLETQYF TGCAGTGCTACTCTAGCGGGGGGGCCCTTAGAGACCCAGTACTTC
NA TRBJ1-5 many TRBV20-1 CSARPGMTQHF TGCAGTGCTAGACCAGGCATGACCCAGCATTTT
NA TRBJ1-2 NA TRBV20-1 CSASTDGYGGYTF TGCAGTGCTAGCACCGACGGTTACGGGGGCTACACCTTC
NA TRBJ2-1 NA TRBV5-1 CASSGGDLVHNEQFF TGCGCCAGCAGCGGCGGGGACTTGGTCCACAATGAGCAGTTCTTC
NA TRBJ1-2 NA TRBV5-1 CASRLAGELDGYTF TGCGCCAGCAGACTTGCCGGGGAACTGGATGGCTACACCTTC
TRBD2 TRBJ2-1 NA TRBV5-1 CASSLAGGGTTRNEQFF TGCGCCAGCAGCTTGGCCGGGGGGGGCACAACTCGGAATGAGCAGTTCTTC
TRBD1 TRBJ1-1 NA TRBV7-6 CASSQSWDSEAFF TGTGCCAGCAGCCAATCGTGGGACAGTGAAGCTTTCTTT
TRBD2 TRBJ2-3 NA TRBV5-6 CASSWDLAVHTDTQYF TGTGCCAGCAGCTGGGATCTAGCGGTGCACACAGATACGCAGTATTTT
NA TRBJ1-1 NA TRBV10-3 CAISDSGFITEAFF TGTGCCATCAGTGATTCGGGTTTTATCACTGAAGCTTTCTTT
NA TRBJ1-4 NA TRBV11-2 CASSVQGILNEKLFF TGTGCCAGCAGCGTTCAGGGGATTCTCAATGAAAAACTGTTTTTT
NA TRBJ2-7 NA TRBV3-1 CASSQEREESSYEQYF TGTGCCAGCAGCCAGGAAAGGGAGGAGAGCTCCTACGAGCAGTACTTC
NA TRBJ2-2 many TRBV5-1 CASSLVPTGELFF TGCGCCAGCAGCTTGGTACCCACCGGGGAGCTGTTTTTT
NA TRBJ2-1 few TRBV5-1 CASSLRALSSYNEQFF TGCGCCAGCAGCTTGAGGGCCCTGAGCTCCTACAATGAGCAGTTCTTC
TRBD1 TRBJ1-1 many TRBV20-1 CSARNGDREVTEAFF TGCAGTGCTAGAAATGGGGACAGGGAGGTCACTGAAGCTTTCTTT